The T cell receptor (beta chain) under discussion was sequenced for a study of STAT5B mutations in CD4+ large granular lymphocyte leukemia. Study at large: When available, cryopreserved cells underwent CD8+ depletion before CD4+ selection.

Deletions cut 2 bases from V and 2 bases from J, with 11 bases between. CDR1 and CDR2 (germline): SGHDT, YYEEEE. The CDR3 consists of 14 residues. For this clone: Its target is unknown.

Study outcomes and limitations: No patients shared main leukemic clonotypes, though about 26% appeared at low frequency elsewhere. Top patient clones used TRBV06 genes more often: 8/27 versus 2/35 in controls.

Authors' data handling: Putative leukemic clones, roughly 60 in all, each exceeded 5% of the repertoire. Profiled with immunoSEQ multiplex PCR; TCRdb holds only in-frame clones, not every one. D and trimming come from the DNA, and the V and J calls and clone size come from that table. The profile shows fewer than 6,000 clones, around 77% of them singletons. The receptor was isolated from an elderly man with CD4+ T-cell large granular lymphocyte leukemia. This rearrangement joins TRBV5-6 to TRBJ2-7; D may match TRBD1 or TRBD2 (6 bases each). Sequencing used PBMCs. Here the CDR3 DNA reads TGTGCCAGCAGCTTCCCGGGGGCCCCCTACGAGCAGTACTTC. This encodes CASSFPGAPYEQYF.